A single T cell receptor (beta chain) is shown here with its context. The target antigen is unknown. The sample belongs to a study of shared clonotypes between healthy human individuals. Broader study findings: For naive CD4 cells, approximately 5% of clonotypes were shared across a few donors. Owing to a small donor count, the genetic and exposure-history diversity represented was limited.

V was pared by 0 bases and J by 3 bases, with 12 bases between. This CDR3 has 17 residues. Germline CDR1 and CDR2: LNHDA and SQIVND (reference sequence). CD45RO-negative, CCR7-positively selected cells formed the naive CD8 fraction, excluding terminally differentiated effector memory CD45RA+ cells. Here immunoSEQ multiplex PCR was the method, and the copy in TCRdb shows in-frame clones only, minus some. The sample lists millions of clones, roughly 91% occurring once. The clonotype originates from a man younger than 30 in good health. Some clones in this sample may be carry-over from other donors' samples. Sequenced: naive CD8+ T cells from PBMCs. This chain joins TRBV19 and TRBJ2-6, with TRBD2 as a possible D gene (6 bases). CDR3 loop: CASSIDWGGVGANVLTF. The CDR3 DNA sequence: TGTGCCAGTAGTATAGACTGGGGCGGGGTTGGGGCCAACGTCCTGACTTTC.